This TCR beta chain was documented in a study of neurological immune-mediated disorders. General observations from the study: The most TCR clonal expansion was seen in HTLV-1-associated myelopathy, whereas the least was seen in multiple sclerosis, below the level in healthy controls.

Synthesis of cDNA used 5'RACE (with 10-nucleotide random UMIs). Each CDR3 protein is one row after TCRdb ran MiXCR on the 5' RACE reads. The sample yields roughly 57,000 distinct CDR3 sequences, approximately 9.2% seen once. In this sample, this clonotype turned up many times. Its matching antigen is unknown. Stated time point: longitudinal time-point 3. The source is a woman aged 40 to 50 in good health. The sample was PBMCs.

CDR3 region: CASTRRSSGNTIYF. In DNA, the CDR3 is TGTGCCAGCACGCGACGGAGCTCTGGAAACACCATATATTTT. The chain combines TRBV9 with TRBJ1-3; D remains ambiguous. Trimming removed 6 bases from V and 0 bases from J, with 10 bases in between. The germline V gene has CDR1 SGDLS and CDR2 YYNGEE. The CDR3 consists of 14 residues.